The entry that follows covers one T cell receptor (beta chain) sequence. Germline loops: CDR1 LNHDA, CDR2 SQIVND (reference sequence). The CDR3 is made up of 14 amino acids. The germline V and J ends were trimmed by 3 bases and 4 bases, with 11 bases remaining between them. This specimen comes from a study of somatic mutations in cytotoxic T cells in rheumatoid arthritis. The wider study: A roughly 30 ml EDTA sample of patient blood was drawn right after diagnosis, before any treatment. Flow cytometric sorting isolated some V beta antibody-stained T-cell populations at nearly 100% purity, and among them were V beta1+ cells that underwent TCRB sequencing.

The CD4+ and CD8+ fractions came from positive magnetic bead selection and were purity-checked by flow cytometry. Clones were read by immunoSEQ multiplex PCR, and TCRdb kept only the in-frame ones, dropping some. The sample yields more than 10,000 clones, around nine tenths seen once. The clonotype was recovered from a woman under 30 with rheumatoid arthritis. Material: CD4+ T cells sorted from blood. The chain uses TRBV19 and TRBJ2-3; D may be TRBD2 (6 bases). The CDR3 coding sequence is TGTGCCAGTAGTATCCCGGGACTCTCAGATACGCAGTATTTT. Translating gives CASSIPGLSDTQYF. Full variable domain (remainder filled in from reference TRBV19 and TRBJ2-3): DGGITQSPKYLFRKEGQNVTLSCEQNLNHDAMYWYRQDPGQGLRLIYYSQIVNDFQKGDIAEGYSVSREKKESFPLTVTSAQKNPTAFYLCASSIPGLSDTQYFGPGTRLTVL.